What follows is one T cell receptor beta chain and its context. This sample stems from a study of tumor-infiltrating lymphocytes in localized non-small cell lung cancer. The CDR3 runs to 16 residues. V gave up 4 bases and J gave up 6 bases, with 19 bases separating them. CDR1 is MNHNS and CDR2 is SASEGT in the germline V gene. TCRdb keeps only in-frame clones here, not all; method: immunoSEQ multiplex PCR. The sample lists approximately 9,000 clones; 70% to 85% were seen once. This chain links TRBV6-1 with TRBJ2-4; D is perhaps TRBD1 (6 bases). Sequenced: uninvolved lung tissue not adjacent to the tumor. This receptor was obtained from a human donor with non-small cell lung cancer. CDR3 sequence (DNA): TGTGCCAGCAGTGGCCTAATGACAGGTTACGGAAACATTCAGTACTTC. Protein product: CASSGLMTGYGNIQYF.